Listed below are T cell receptor beta chains from one sample, sequenced in a study of CD4 T cells in relation to SARS-CoV-2 and coronaviruses. The assay was immunoSEQ multiplex PCR, and TCRdb's table has in-frame clones only and misses some. Of approximately 43,000 clones listed, approximately 84% are singletons. Antigen specificity for these receptors is unknown. The sequencing input was naive CD4+ T cells from PBMCs, cultured in vitro. The receptors stem from an adult with COVID-19. Each CDR3 is given without its conserved first and last residue.

j_call: TRBJ1-5; v_call: TRBV5-6; cdr3_aa: ASSWGDNQPQH
j_call: TRBJ2-3; v_call: TRBV25-1; cdr3_aa: ASSDYTASTDTQY
j_call: TRBJ2-7; v_call: TRBV6-5; cdr3_aa: ASRVSQSFTYEQY
j_call: TRBJ2-6; v_call: TRBV30; cdr3_aa: AWSGSGANVLT
j_call: TRBJ2-5; v_call: TRBV2; cdr3_aa: ASSGGLLAGVDETQY
j_call: TRBJ2-1; v_call: TRBV11-3; cdr3_aa: ASSSRAGEQF
j_call: TRBJ2-1; v_call: TRBV29-1; cdr3_aa: SVERMGKDNEQF
j_call: TRBJ2-1; v_call: TRBV5-6; cdr3_aa: ASSQWPIRVSGDEQF
j_call: TRBJ2-5; v_call: TRBV5-1; cdr3_aa: ASSLAGGGETQY
j_call: TRBJ2-2; v_call: TRBV3-1/TRBV3-2; cdr3_aa: ASSGDRGLRLSGELF
j_call: TRBJ2-7; v_call: TRBV28; cdr3_aa: ASSPSESSYEQY
j_call: TRBJ1-1; v_call: TRBV7-9; cdr3_aa: ASSGQGPGAEAF
j_call: TRBJ1-3; v_call: TRBV7-2; cdr3_aa: ASSLRDRDGNTIY
j_call: TRBJ1-6; v_call: TRBV6-2/TRBV6-3; cdr3_aa: ASSYPGYNSPLH
j_call: TRBJ1-2; v_call: TRBV30; cdr3_aa: AWSEQGAFYGYT
j_call: TRBJ1-5; v_call: TRBV7-9; cdr3_aa: ASSHGRINQPQH
j_call: TRBJ2-4; v_call: TRBV2; cdr3_aa: ASSPTPLLAKNIQY
j_call: TRBJ1-5; v_call: TRBV7-3; cdr3_aa: ASSPGSYLEPQH
j_call: TRBJ2-6; v_call: TRBV18; cdr3_aa: ASSPLTGARHPGANVLT
j_call: TRBJ1-1; v_call: TRBV27; cdr3_aa: ASGWTGSTEAF
j_call: TRBJ2-7; v_call: TRBV21-1; cdr3_aa: ASSKGGTSSSSYEQY
j_call: TRBJ2-5; v_call: TRBV6-2/TRBV6-3; cdr3_aa: ASSYPGDEETQY
j_call: TRBJ2-5; v_call: TRBV7-8; cdr3_aa: ASSPPRGRETQY
j_call: TRBJ1-3; v_call: TRBV11-2; cdr3_aa: ASRALSGNTIY
j_call: TRBJ1-3; v_call: TRBV15; cdr3_aa: ATSGYQERHSGNTIY
j_call: TRBJ2-7; v_call: TRBV29-1; cdr3_aa: SVAGTVTSFEQY
j_call: TRBJ2-6; v_call: TRBV6-2/TRBV6-3; cdr3_aa: ASSSFRDRSFSGANVLT
j_call: TRBJ2-2; v_call: TRBV7-3; cdr3_aa: ASSLSPPGNTGELF
j_call: TRBJ1-1; v_call: TRBV6-5; cdr3_aa: ASSYGGELNTEAF
j_call: TRBJ2-1; v_call: TRBV28; cdr3_aa: ASSLRVGEQF
j_call: TRBJ2-1; v_call: TRBV5-1; cdr3_aa: ASSFLAGGNNEQF
j_call: TRBJ2-3; v_call: TRBV28; cdr3_aa: ASSLITDTQY
j_call: TRBJ2-1; v_call: TRBV7-2; cdr3_aa: ASSLAASGNEQF
j_call: TRBJ2-3; v_call: TRBV5-4; cdr3_aa: ASSARTSGIIDTQY
j_call: TRBJ2-1; v_call: TRBV5-4; cdr3_aa: ASSLGGGSGKDEQF
j_call: TRBJ2-5; v_call: TRBV11-1; cdr3_aa: ASSLAKTPRTEETQY
j_call: TRBJ2-7; v_call: TRBV5-1; cdr3_aa: ASSLVRGGSPRSYEQY
j_call: TRBJ1-4; v_call: TRBV30; cdr3_aa: AWANVGSLKEKLF
j_call: TRBJ2-1; v_call: TRBV5-6; cdr3_aa: ASSPSISSYNEQF
j_call: TRBJ2-5; v_call: TRBV7-6; cdr3_aa: ASSLFYEGTQY
j_call: TRBJ2-3; v_call: TRBV4-1; cdr3_aa: ASSQGILGGRRTDTQY
j_call: TRBJ2-1; v_call: TRBV24-1; cdr3_aa: ATSDPQTSGRALGNEQF
j_call: TRBJ1-1; v_call: TRBV18; cdr3_aa: ASSTGIQDTEAF
j_call: TRBJ2-5; v_call: TRBV7-9; cdr3_aa: ASSRHLAGAQTQY
j_call: TRBJ2-1; v_call: TRBV9; cdr3_aa: ASSFTDFSEQF
j_call: TRBJ2-3; v_call: TRBV9; cdr3_aa: ASSEIRWTGEITDTQY
j_call: TRBJ2-7; v_call: TRBV20-1; cdr3_aa: SASSPADFSYEQY
j_call: TRBJ2-7; v_call: TRBV28; cdr3_aa: ASSFGNFYEQY
j_call: TRBJ2-2; v_call: TRBV18; cdr3_aa: ASSRSTGSGTGELF
j_call: TRBJ2-1; v_call: TRBV19; cdr3_aa: ASSRLGNEQF
j_call: TRBJ2-5; v_call: TRBV27; cdr3_aa: ASSFLLETQY
j_call: TRBJ2-3; v_call: TRBV2; cdr3_aa: ASSERPSGIGTDTQY
j_call: TRBJ2-3; v_call: TRBV9; cdr3_aa: ASSVGSGRGIRSTDTQY